Listed here are 8 T cell receptor beta chains from one sample, sequenced in a study of shared clonotypes between healthy human individuals. The assay was immunoSEQ multiplex PCR, and TCRdb's table has in-frame clones only and misses some. The sample holds more than 2,000,000 clones, approximately 90% seen once. Sequencing was performed on naive CD4+ T cells sorted from blood. Subset defined: CD45RA+ positively selected. The receptor source for this set is a man aged 18 to 29 in good health.

This sequence joins TRBV19 and TRBJ1-5; 7 bases agree with TRBD1. CDR1 is LNHDA and CDR2 is SQIVND in the germline V gene (reference sequence). V lost 7 bases and J lost 3; bases outside the gene matches: 9. The CDR3 spans 15 residues. CDR3 in DNA: TGTGCCAGTAATCCCATGGGACAGCTCAATCAGCCCCAGCATTTT. Amino acids: CASNPMGQLNQPQHF. Complete variable domain (other parts from reference TRBV19 and TRBJ1-5): DGGITQSPKYLFRKEGQNVTLSCEQNLNHDAMYWYRQDPGQGLRLIYYSQIVNDFQKGDIAEGYSVSREKKESFPLTVTSAQKNPTAFYLCASNPMGQLNQPQHFGDGTRLSIL.

A word on this clone: The sample contains more than one DNA sequence encoding this CDR3. The V and J genes are TRBV7-2 and TRBJ2-3; D gene uncertain. CDR1 is SGHTA and CDR2 is FQGNSA in the germline V gene. The CDR3 is 14 residues long. V was shortened by 1 base and J by 1 base, with 6 bases between the two germline ends. In DNA, the CDR3 is TGTGCCAGCAGCTTAGGCCAGGGCACAGATACGCAGTATTTT. This gives the protein CASSLGQGTDTQYF.

The chain uses TRBV10-3 and TRBJ2-4; 8 nucleotides line up with TRBD2. This CDR3 contains 13 residues. Germline CDR1 ENHRY, CDR2 SYGVKD. The junction had 4 bases not matched to a gene; V was cut back by 4 bases and J by 8 bases. This CDR3 is CAISAGGRDIQYF. DNA of the CDR3: TGTGCCATCAGTGCGGGAGGGAGGGACATTCAGTACTTC.

The chain employs TRBV18 and TRBJ2-1; D is unresolved. V lost 0 bases, J lost 10 bases, and 10 bases lay in between. The CDR3 sequence is 13 residues long. Germline assignment: CDR1 KGHSH and CDR2 LQKENI. CDR3 nucleotides: TGTGCCAGCTCACCACCGGAAAGCTTGGAGCAGTTCTTC. Residues: CASSPPESLEQFF.

This clone has just one count. The chain combines TRBV19 with TRBJ2-2; D is unresolved. This CDR3 has 15 residues. CDR1 is LNHDA, CDR2 SQIVND, per germline (reference sequence). V was cut by 7 bases and J by 2 bases, with 14 bases left in between. CDR3 sequence (DNA): TGTGCCAGTACTTCAATCCGGAAAAACACCGGGGAGCTGTTTTTT. Residues: CASTSIRKNTGELFF.

The chain recombines TRBV23-1 with TRBJ2-1; a weak D match, TRBD2 (5 bases). TRBV23-1 is reported as an ORF; its role is uncertain. CDR3 size: 13 residues. Trimming pared 3 bases from V and 2 bases from J, leaving 5 bases between. The chain's CDR3 is CASSHGAYNEQFF. The CDR3 nucleotides are TGCGCCAGCAGTCACGGGGCCTACAATGAGCAGTTCTTC.

The chain has TRBV7-2 and TRBJ2-1; no clear D. CDR3 size: 13 residues. The germline V gene has CDR1 SGHTA and CDR2 FQGNSA. V gave up 1 base and J gave up 9 bases, with 10 bases separating them. The chain's CDR3 is CASSLGVRPEQFF. The CDR3 region has the DNA TGTGCCAGCAGCTTAGGCGTACGTCCTGAGCAGTTCTTC.

The chain is built from TRBV5-6 and TRBJ2-5; the D gene is possibly TRBD2 (5 bases). CDR3 length equals 14 residues. The germline V and J ends were trimmed by 2 bases and 4 bases, with 12 bases remaining between them. CDR1 SGHDT and CDR2 YYEEEE come from the germline V gene. In DNA, the CDR3 is TGTGCCAGCAGCTTTGAGGGCACGGGAGAGACCCAGTACTTC. Protein: CASSFEGTGETQYF.